Presented here are 3 T cell receptor beta chains from one specimen sequenced in a study of Graves' ophthalmopathy and Graves' hyperthyroidism. The study amplified TCR beta CDR3 regions using RNA transcripts. Second-round multiplex PCR followed a first-round RT-PCR using HTBI primers. TCRdb re-analysed the multiplex PCR reads in MiXCR, keeping a single row per CDR3 protein. The data hold 900,000 to 1,200,000 distinct CDR3 sequences, with 36% observed a single time. The specimen was peripheral blood or thyroid tissue (not recorded which). The receptors derive from an adult man with Graves' hyperthyroidism.

V is TRBV20-1 and J is TRBJ2-2, with TRBD2 identical over 8 bases. The CDR3 has 16 amino acids. J was trimmed by 7 bases and V by 0 bases; bases with no gene match: 10. The V gene's germline CDR1 is DFQATT and CDR2 SNEGSKA (reference sequence). The CDR3 DNA reads as TGCAGTGCTAGAGATCTTAGCGGGAAAGGGGACGGGGAGCTGTTTTTT. This sequence encodes CSARDLSGKGDGELFF.

The V gene is TRBV11-2, the J gene TRBJ2-7, with D unclear. This CDR3 spans 16 amino acids. V dropped 5 bases and J dropped 3 bases, with 20 bases sitting between them. Germline V gene lookup returns CDR1 SGHAT and CDR2 FQNNGV. Here the CDR3 reads CASSPIGDTTNYEQYF. The CDR3 DNA is TGTGCCAGCAGCCCAATAGGAGACACAACTAACTACGAGCAGTACTTC.

Of note for this clonotype: This likely comes from a read error, as the CDR3 has no conserved phenylalanine or tryptophan at its end. The gene calls are TRBV7-3 and TRBJ1-1, with TRBD1 matching 7 bases. The J segment lost 1 base and the V segment lost 5 bases, leaving 4 bases of the junction unmatched. This CDR3 has 14 amino acids. The germline CDR1 and CDR2 sequences are SGHTA and FQGTGA. The CDR3 coding sequence is TGTGCCAGCAGCGACAGACAGGGGAACACTGAAGCTTTCTCT. Protein product: CASSDRQGNTEAFS.